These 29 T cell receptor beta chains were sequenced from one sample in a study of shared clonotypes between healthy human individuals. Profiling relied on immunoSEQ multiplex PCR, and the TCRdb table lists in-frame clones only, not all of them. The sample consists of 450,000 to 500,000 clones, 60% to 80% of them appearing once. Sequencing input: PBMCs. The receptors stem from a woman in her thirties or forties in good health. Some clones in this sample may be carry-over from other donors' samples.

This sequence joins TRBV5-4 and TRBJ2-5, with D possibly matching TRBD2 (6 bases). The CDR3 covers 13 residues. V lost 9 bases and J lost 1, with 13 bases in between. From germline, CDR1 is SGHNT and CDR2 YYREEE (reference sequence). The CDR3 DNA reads TGTGCCACCCAAAGGGACTTCCAAGAGACCCAGTACTTC. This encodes CATQRDFQETQYF.

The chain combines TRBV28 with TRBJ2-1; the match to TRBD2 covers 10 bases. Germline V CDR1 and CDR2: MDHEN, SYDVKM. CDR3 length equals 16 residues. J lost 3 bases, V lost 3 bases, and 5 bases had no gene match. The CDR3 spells CASSFPRLAGYNEQFF. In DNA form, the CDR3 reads TGTGCCAGCAGTTTTCCTCGACTAGCGGGCTACAATGAGCAGTTCTTC.

The CDR3 bases are TGCGCCAGCAGCCGAGAAGGGACTAGCGTTCTGAATGAGCAGTTCTTC. Its translation is CASSREGTSVLNEQFF. The genes are TRBV4-3 and TRBJ2-1; 10 nucleotides agree with TRBD2. The CDR3 is 16 residues long. Germline loops: CDR1 LGHNA, CDR2 YSLEER. The trim removed 4 bases at V and 7 bases at J, leaving 10 bases unmatched.

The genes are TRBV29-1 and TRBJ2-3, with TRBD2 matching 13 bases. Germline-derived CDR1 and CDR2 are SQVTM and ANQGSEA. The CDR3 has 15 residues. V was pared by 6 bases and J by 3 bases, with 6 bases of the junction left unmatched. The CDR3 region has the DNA TGCAGCGTCGGACGGACTAGCGGGAGAACAGATACGCAGTATTTT. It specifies CSVGRTSGRTDTQYF.

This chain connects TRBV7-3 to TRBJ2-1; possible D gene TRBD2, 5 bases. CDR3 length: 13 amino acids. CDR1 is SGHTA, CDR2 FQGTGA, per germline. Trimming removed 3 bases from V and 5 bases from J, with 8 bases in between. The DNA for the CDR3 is TGTGCCAGCAGCTTCTCTAGCAACAATGAGCAGTTCTTC. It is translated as CASSFSSNNEQFF.

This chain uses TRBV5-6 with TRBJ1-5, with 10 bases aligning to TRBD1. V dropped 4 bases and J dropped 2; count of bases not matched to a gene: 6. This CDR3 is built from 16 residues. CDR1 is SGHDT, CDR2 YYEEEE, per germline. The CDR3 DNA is TGTGCCAGCAGCCTACGACAGGGGGCTGGCAATCAGCCCCAGCATTTT. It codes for CASSLRQGAGNQPQHF.

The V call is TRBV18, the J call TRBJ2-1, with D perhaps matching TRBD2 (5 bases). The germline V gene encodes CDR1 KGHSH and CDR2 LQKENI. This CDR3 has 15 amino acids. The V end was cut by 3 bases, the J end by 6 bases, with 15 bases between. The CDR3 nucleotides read TGTGCCAGCTCACCCTTGACACCCGAGGGCAATGAGCAGTTCTTC. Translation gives CASSPLTPEGNEQFF.

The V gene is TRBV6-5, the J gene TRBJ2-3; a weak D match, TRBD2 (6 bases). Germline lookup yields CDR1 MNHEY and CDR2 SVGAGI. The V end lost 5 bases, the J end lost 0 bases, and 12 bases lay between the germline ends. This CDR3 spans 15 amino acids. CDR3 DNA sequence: TGTGCCAGCAGTCCGGGACTTTATAGCACAGATACGCAGTATTTT. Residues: CASSPGLYSTDTQYF.

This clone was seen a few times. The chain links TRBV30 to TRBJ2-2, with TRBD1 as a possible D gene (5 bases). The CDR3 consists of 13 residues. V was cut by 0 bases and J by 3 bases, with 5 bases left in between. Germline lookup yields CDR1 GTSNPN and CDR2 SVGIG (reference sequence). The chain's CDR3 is CAWSVQDTGELFF. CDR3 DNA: TGTGCCTGGAGTGTACAGGACACCGGGGAGCTGTTTTTT. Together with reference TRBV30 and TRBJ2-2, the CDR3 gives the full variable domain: SQTIHQWPATLVQPVGSPLSLECTVEGTSNPNLYWYRQAAGRGLQLLFYSVGIGQISSEVPQNLSASRPQDRQFILSSKKLLLSDSGFYLCAWSVQDTGELFFGEGSRLTVL.

Here the CDR3 reads CANDNRAATWFSYNEQFF. The CDR3 coding sequence is TGTGCCAACGACAACAGGGCGGCTACCTGGTTTTCCTACAATGAGCAGTTCTTC. V and J are TRBV2 and TRBJ2-1; D possibly corresponds to TRBD1 (6 bases). Germline lookup yields CDR1 SNHLY and CDR2 FYNNEI. The V end lost 10 bases, the J end lost 1 base, and 26 bases lay between the germline ends. The CDR3 runs to 18 residues.

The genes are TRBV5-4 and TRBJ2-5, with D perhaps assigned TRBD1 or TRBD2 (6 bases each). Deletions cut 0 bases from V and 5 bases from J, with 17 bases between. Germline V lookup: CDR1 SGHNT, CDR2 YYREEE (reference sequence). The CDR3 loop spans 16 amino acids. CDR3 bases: TGTGCCAGCAGCTTGGAGGGGGGACGCCCGGGGGAGACCCAGTACTTC. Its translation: CASSLEGGRPGETQYF.

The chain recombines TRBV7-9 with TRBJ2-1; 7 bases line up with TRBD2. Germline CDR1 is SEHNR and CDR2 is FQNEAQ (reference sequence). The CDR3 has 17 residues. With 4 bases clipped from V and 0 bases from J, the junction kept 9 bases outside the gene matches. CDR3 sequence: CASSSDTSADSYNEQFF. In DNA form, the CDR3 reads TGTGCCAGCAGCTCTGATACTAGCGCCGACTCCTACAATGAGCAGTTCTTC. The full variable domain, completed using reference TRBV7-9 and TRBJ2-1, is DTGVSQNPRHKITKRGQNVTFRCDPISEHNRLYWYRQTLGQGPEFLTYFQNEAQLEKSRLLSDRFSAERPKGSFSTLEIQRTEQGDSAMYLCASSSDTSADSYNEQFFGPGTRLTVL.

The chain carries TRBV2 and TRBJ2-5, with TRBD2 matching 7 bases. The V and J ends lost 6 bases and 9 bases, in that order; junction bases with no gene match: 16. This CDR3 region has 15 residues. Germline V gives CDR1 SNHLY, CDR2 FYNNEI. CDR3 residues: CASRSGTTKEIAQYF. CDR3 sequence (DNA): TGTGCCAGCAGGTCCGGGACTACGAAAGAGATCGCCCAGTACTTC.

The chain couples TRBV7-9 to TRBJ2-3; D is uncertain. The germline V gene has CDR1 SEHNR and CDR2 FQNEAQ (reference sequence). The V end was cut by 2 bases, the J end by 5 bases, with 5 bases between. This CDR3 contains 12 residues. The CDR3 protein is CASSLWGDTQYF. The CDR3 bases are TGTGCCAGCAGCTTATGGGGAGATACGCAGTATTTT.

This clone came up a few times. CDR3 amino acids: CASSLEIGAEAFF. CDR3 nucleotide sequence: TGTGCCAGCAGCTTAGAGATAGGCGCTGAAGCTTTCTTT. V is TRBV7-2 and J is TRBJ1-1; D gene ambiguous. The V end was cut by 1 base, the J end by 6 bases, with 9 bases between. Germline V gives CDR1 SGHTA, CDR2 FQGNSA. This CDR3 is 13 amino acids long.

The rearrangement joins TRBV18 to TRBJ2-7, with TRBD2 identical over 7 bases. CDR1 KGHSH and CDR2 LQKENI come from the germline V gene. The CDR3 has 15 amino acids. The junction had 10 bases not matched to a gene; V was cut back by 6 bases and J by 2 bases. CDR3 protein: CASSSSGGSPYEQYF. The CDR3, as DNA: TGTGCCAGCTCTAGCTCGGGAGGATCCCCCTACGAGCAGTACTTC.

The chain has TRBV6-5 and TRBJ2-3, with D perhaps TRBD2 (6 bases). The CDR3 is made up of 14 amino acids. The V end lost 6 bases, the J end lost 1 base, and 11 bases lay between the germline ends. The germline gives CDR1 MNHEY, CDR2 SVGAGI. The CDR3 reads CASRAGTGTDTQYF. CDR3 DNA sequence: TGTGCCAGCAGGGCCGGGACTGGCACAGATACGCAGTATTTT.

The CDR3 DNA reads TGTGCCAGCTCACCGCCGGGAGTAAACTCCGAGCAGTACTTC. It is translated as CASSPPGVNSEQYF. The chain joins TRBV18 to TRBJ2-7, with D possibly being TRBD2 (6 bases). In germline, CDR1 is KGHSH, CDR2 LQKENI. V lost 3 bases and J lost 6, with 15 bases in between. This CDR3 region has 14 residues.

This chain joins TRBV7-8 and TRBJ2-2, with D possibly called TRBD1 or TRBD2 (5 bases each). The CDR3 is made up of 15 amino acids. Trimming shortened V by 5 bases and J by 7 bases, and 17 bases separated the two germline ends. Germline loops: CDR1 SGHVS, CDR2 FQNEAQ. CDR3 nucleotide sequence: TGTGCCAGCAGCCCGCCCGGGACGGTTATCGGGGAGCTGTTTTTT. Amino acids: CASSPPGTVIGELFF.

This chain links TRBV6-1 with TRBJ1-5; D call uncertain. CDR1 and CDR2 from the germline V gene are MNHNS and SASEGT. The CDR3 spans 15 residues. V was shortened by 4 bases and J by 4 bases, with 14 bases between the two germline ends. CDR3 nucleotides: TGTGCCAGCAGTGGCCGGGCCGACGGGAATCAGCCCCAGCATTTT. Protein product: CASSGRADGNQPQHF.

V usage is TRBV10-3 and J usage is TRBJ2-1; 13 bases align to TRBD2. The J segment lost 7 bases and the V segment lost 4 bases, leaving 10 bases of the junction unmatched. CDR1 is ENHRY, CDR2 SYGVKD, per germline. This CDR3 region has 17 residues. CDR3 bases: TGTGCCATCAGTGCCACGGGACTAGCGGGACAGTTTAATGAGCAGTTCTTC. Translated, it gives CAISATGLAGQFNEQFF.

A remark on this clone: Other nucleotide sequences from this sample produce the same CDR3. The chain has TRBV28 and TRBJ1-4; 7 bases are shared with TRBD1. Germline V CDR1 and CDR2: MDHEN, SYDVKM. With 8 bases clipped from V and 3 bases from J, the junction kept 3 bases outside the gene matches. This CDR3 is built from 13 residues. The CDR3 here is CASEGAANEKLFF. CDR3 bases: TGTGCCAGCGAGGGGGCGGCTAATGAAAAACTGTTTTTT.

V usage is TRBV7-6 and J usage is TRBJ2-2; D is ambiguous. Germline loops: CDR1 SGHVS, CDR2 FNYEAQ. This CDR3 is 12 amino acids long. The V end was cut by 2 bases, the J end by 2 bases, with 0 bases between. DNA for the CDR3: TGTGCCAGCAGCTTAAACACCGGGGAGCTGTTTTTT. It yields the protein CASSLNTGELFF.

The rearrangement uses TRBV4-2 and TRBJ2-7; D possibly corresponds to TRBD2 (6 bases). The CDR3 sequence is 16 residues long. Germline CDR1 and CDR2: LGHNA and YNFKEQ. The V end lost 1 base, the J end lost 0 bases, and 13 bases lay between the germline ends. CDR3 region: CASSQAVRESSYEQYF. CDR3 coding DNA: TGTGCCAGCAGCCAAGCCGTTCGGGAGAGCTCCTACGAGCAGTACTTC.

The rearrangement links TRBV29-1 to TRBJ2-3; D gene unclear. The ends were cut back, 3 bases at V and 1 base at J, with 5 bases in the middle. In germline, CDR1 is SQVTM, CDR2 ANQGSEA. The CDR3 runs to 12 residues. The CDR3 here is CSVDVGTDTQYF. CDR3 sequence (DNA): TGCAGCGTTGACGTCGGCACAGATACGCAGTATTTT.

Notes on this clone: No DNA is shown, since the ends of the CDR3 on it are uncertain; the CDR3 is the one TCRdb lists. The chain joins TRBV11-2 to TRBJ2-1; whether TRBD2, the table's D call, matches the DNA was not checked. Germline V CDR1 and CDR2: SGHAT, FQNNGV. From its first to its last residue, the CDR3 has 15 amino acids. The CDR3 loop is CASSLDWASGSKEFF.

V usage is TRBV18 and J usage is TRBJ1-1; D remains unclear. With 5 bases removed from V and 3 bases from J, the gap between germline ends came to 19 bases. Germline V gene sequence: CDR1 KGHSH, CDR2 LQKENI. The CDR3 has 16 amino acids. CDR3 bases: TGTGCCAGCTCAGACGGCGGTTTGCGTTTGGACACTGAAGCTTTCTTT. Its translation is CASSDGGLRLDTEAFF.

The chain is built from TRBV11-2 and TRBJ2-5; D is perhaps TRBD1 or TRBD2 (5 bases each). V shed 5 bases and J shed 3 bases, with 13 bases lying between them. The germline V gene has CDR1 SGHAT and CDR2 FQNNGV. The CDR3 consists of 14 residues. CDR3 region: CASSTYGTEETQYF. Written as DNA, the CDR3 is TGTGCCAGCAGCACTTACGGGACGGAAGAGACCCAGTACTTC.

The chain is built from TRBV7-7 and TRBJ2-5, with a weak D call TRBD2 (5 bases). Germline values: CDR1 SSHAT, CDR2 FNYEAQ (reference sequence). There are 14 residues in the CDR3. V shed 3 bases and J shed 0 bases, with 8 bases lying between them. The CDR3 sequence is CASSFGADQETQYF. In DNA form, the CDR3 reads TGTGCCAGCAGCTTCGGAGCGGACCAAGAGACCCAGTACTTC.